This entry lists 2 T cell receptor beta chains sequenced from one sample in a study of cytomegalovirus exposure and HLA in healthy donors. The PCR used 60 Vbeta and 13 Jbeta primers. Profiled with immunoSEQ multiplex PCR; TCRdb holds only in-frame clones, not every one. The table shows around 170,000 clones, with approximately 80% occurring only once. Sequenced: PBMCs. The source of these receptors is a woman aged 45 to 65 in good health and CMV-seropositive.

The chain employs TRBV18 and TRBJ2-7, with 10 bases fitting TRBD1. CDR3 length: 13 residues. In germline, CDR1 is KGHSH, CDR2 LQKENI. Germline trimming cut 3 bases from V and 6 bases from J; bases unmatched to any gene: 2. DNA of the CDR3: TGTGCCAGCTCACCCGGGACAGGGGTCGAGCAGTACTTC. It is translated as CASSPGTGVEQYF.

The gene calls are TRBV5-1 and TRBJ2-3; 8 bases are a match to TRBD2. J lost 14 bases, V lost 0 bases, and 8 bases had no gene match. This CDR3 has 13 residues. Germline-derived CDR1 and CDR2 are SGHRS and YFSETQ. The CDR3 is CASSLDQRENPYF. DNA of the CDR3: TGCGCCAGCAGCTTGGACCAGCGGGAGAACCCGTATTTT.